This record covers a single T cell receptor (beta chain). Its matching antigen is unknown. TCRdb ran MiXCR on the multiplex PCR reads and lists one entry per CDR3 protein. Among 33,000 or so distinct CDR3 sequences, roughly 63% were seen once, and the ten largest hold more than 15%. The CDR3 runs to 16 residues. Germline V gene lookup returns CDR1 SGDLS and CDR2 YYNGEE. The ends were cut back, 4 bases at V and 0 bases at J, with 11 bases in the middle. These data belong to a study of breast tumors, draining lymph nodes, adjacent tissues. Overall study results and limits: Tumor TCR diversity was below lymph nodes but above nontumor tissue. Data only fit, rather than demonstrated, lymph node origin of most tumor T cells. The data were judged consistent with most tumor T cells coming from lymph node and expanding in tumor.

The source of this sequence is a female donor with breast cancer. Some clones in this sample may be carry-over from other donors' samples. Sequencing was performed on breast tumor tissue. The chain is built from TRBV9 and TRBJ2-6; D may correspond to TRBD1 or TRBD2 (5 bases each). The CDR3 reads CASSPGTNSGANVLTF. As DNA, the CDR3 is TGTGCCAGCAGCCCGGGGACGAACTCTGGGGCCAACGTCCTGACTTTC.